The 5 T cell receptor beta chains below were found in one sample sequenced in a study of blood T cell repertoires in COVID-19. Clones were read by immunoSEQ multiplex PCR, and TCRdb kept only the in-frame ones, dropping some. The sample contains about 140,000 clones, around 80% of which appear only once. Sequenced input: peripheral blood. These receptors all come from a man aged 55 to 70 with active or convalescent COVID-19.

The chain employs TRBV30 and TRBJ2-2; a weak D match, TRBD2 (5 bases). The V end was cut by 4 bases, the J end by 5 bases, with 14 bases between. Per germline, CDR1 GTSNPN and CDR2 SVGIG (reference sequence). This CDR3 comprises 14 residues. The CDR3 loop is CAWMAGHRTGELFF. As DNA, the CDR3 is TGTGCCTGGATGGCGGGCCATCGGACCGGGGAGCTGTTTTTT.

Concerning this clone itself: Its ends do not fully match the called genes, so a read error is possible. The V gene is TRBV7-7, the J gene TRBJ2-1, with 11 nucleotides matching TRBD2. This CDR3 has 16 residues. Germline values: CDR1 SSHAT, CDR2 FNYEAQ (reference sequence). The CDR3: CASSHSGGASYNEQFF. The CDR3 coding sequence is TGTGCTAGCAGCCATAGCGGGGGGGCCTCCTACAATGAGCAGTTCTTC.

This chain uses TRBV5-1 with TRBJ2-1; D might be TRBD2 (5 bases). The CDR3 covers 15 residues. The V gene's germline CDR1 is SGHRS and CDR2 YFSETQ. V was cut by 4 bases and J by 6 bases, with 17 bases left in between. The CDR3 protein is CASSPGRTVGNEQFF. The CDR3 nucleotides read TGCGCCAGCAGCCCGGGAAGGACGGTGGGCAATGAGCAGTTCTTC.

The rearrangement links TRBV27 to TRBJ2-1; D is possibly TRBD2 (6 bases). With 3 bases removed from V and 7 bases from J, the gap between germline ends came to 16 bases. This CDR3 is built from 15 residues. CDR1 is MNHEY, CDR2 SMNVEV, per germline (reference sequence). CDR3 nucleotide sequence: TGTGCCAGCAGTTTCATGAATCGACTAGTAAATGAGCAGTTCTTC. Protein sequence: CASSFMNRLVNEQFF.

The rearrangement joins TRBV11-2 to TRBJ2-7, with no clear D. The V gene lost 8 bases and the J gene lost 0 bases, with 8 bases spanning the gap. Germline V gene data show CDR1 as SGHAT and CDR2 as FQNNGV. The CDR3 runs to 12 residues. CDR3 amino acids: CASSSGSYEQYF. CDR3 nucleotide sequence: TGTGCCAGCTCCTCAGGCTCCTACGAGCAGTACTTC.